Below, 27 T cell receptor beta chains from the same sample are listed, as sequenced in a study of cytomegalovirus exposure and HLA in healthy donors. The PCR contained 60 Vbeta and 13 Jbeta primers. Some clones are missing from TCRdb's copy, which holds only in-frame ones; the method was immunoSEQ multiplex PCR. This sample has roughly 200,000 clones, with 70% to 85% found just once. Material: PBMCs. These receptors were collected from a woman aged 25-40 years in good health and CMV-seropositive.

This chain links TRBV19 with TRBJ1-3; unclear D gene. The CDR3 has 12 residues. Per the germline V gene, CDR1 is LNHDA and CDR2 is SQIVND (reference sequence). Trimming pared 4 bases from V and 5 bases from J, leaving 6 bases between. The CDR3 loop is CASSNSRNTIYF. In DNA, the CDR3 is TGTGCCAGTAGTAATTCTAGAAACACCATATATTTT. Full variable domain (outside the CDR3, taken from reference TRBV19 and TRBJ1-3): DGGITQSPKYLFRKEGQNVTLSCEQNLNHDAMYWYRQDPGQGLRLIYYSQIVNDFQKGDIAEGYSVSREKKESFPLTVTSAQKNPTAFYLCASSNSRNTIYFGEGSWLTVV.

The chain uses TRBV5-4 and TRBJ1-4; D is undetermined. The CDR3 is made up of 12 amino acids. CDR1 is SGHNT, CDR2 YYREEE, per germline (reference sequence). V lost 4 bases and J 6 bases, leaving 7 bases between the germline ends. The CDR3 is CASSLPDEKLFF. The DNA for the CDR3 is TGTGCCAGCAGCCTACCGGATGAAAAACTGTTTTTT. Complete variable domain (other parts from reference TRBV5-4 and TRBJ1-4): ETGVTQSPTHLIKTRGQQVTLRCSSQSGHNTVSWYQQALGQGPQFIFQYYREEENGRGNFPPRFSGLQFPNYSSELNVNALELDDSALYLCASSLPDEKLFFGSGTQLSVL.

The chain recombines TRBV19 with TRBJ2-5; TRBD2 aligns across 9 bases. Germline values: CDR1 LNHDA, CDR2 SQIVND (reference sequence). Unmatched junction bases numbered 10, after V lost 6 bases and J lost 5 bases. The CDR3 spans 15 residues. CDR3 amino acids: CASSDRWRGGETQYF. DNA of the CDR3: TGTGCCAGTAGCGATCGCTGGCGGGGGGGGGAGACCCAGTACTTC.

The V and J genes are TRBV7-2 and TRBJ1-1; maybe TRBD1 (6 bases). CDR3 size: 15 residues. The germline V gene encodes CDR1 SGHTA and CDR2 FQGNSA. V lost 5 bases and J lost 3, with 16 bases in between. The CDR3 protein is CASSAHQGFDTEAFF. CDR3 coding DNA: TGTGCCAGCAGCGCTCACCAGGGGTTTGACACTGAAGCTTTCTTT. Full variable domain (outside the CDR3, taken from reference TRBV7-2 and TRBJ1-1): GAGVSQSPSNKVTEKGKDVELRCDPISGHTALYWYRQSLGQGLEFLIYFQGNSAPDKSGLPSDRFSAERTGGSVSTLTIQRTQQEDSAVYLCASSAHQGFDTEAFFGQGTRLTVV.

The chain recombines TRBV5-1 with TRBJ2-1; no definite D call. The CDR3 covers 15 residues. Germline-derived CDR1 and CDR2 are SGHRS and YFSETQ. Trimming left V 0 bases short and J 0 bases short, with 7 bases between. CDR3 nucleotide sequence: TGCGCCAGCAGCTTGGATGTGAGCTCCTACAATGAGCAGTTCTTC. As protein: CASSLDVSSYNEQFF.

The gene calls are TRBV6-5 and TRBJ2-1; 9 bases are shared with TRBD1. CDR3 size: 14 residues. The V segment lost 8 bases and the J segment 7 bases; nucleotides outside the gene matches: 9. Germline values: CDR1 MNHEY, CDR2 SVGAGI. The CDR3 spells CASGTGYTWNEQFF. The CDR3 DNA reads TGTGCCAGCGGGACAGGGTATACTTGGAATGAGCAGTTCTTC.

This rearrangement joins TRBV13 to TRBJ1-1, with TRBD1 matching over 8 bases. The CDR3 has 15 residues. V gave up 1 base and J gave up 2 bases; unmatched junction bases: 3. Germline CDR1 is PRHDT and CDR2 is FYEKMQ (reference sequence). CDR3 in amino acids: CASSLATGENTEAFF. The CDR3 nucleotides are TGTGCCAGCAGCTTAGCGACAGGGGAAAACACTGAAGCTTTCTTT.

The sample holds one count of this clone. This chain uses TRBV5-4 with TRBJ2-3, with 7 nucleotides matching TRBD1. The CDR3 sequence is 14 residues long. Germline loops: CDR1 SGHNT, CDR2 YYREEE (reference sequence). V trimming: 4 bases; J trimming: 2 bases; junction bases outside the gene matches: 4. CDR3 residues: CASSQGQTTDTQYF. The CDR3 region has the DNA TGTGCCAGCAGCCAGGGACAGACCACAGATACGCAGTATTTT.

CDR3 sequence (DNA): TGTGCCAGCTCACCGGGGCCCCCTTTTTCTGGAAACACCATATATTTT. This gives the protein CASSPGPPFSGNTIYF. The rearrangement joins TRBV18 to TRBJ1-3; TRBD1 is a possible D gene (5 bases). Per germline, CDR1 KGHSH and CDR2 LQKENI. Trimming shortened V by 3 bases and J by 1 base, and 13 bases separated the two germline ends. There are 16 residues in the CDR3.

This clone has more than one count but fewer than ten. The V gene is TRBV19, the J gene TRBJ2-7; TRBD2 might be the D (5 bases). The V gene lost 6 bases and the J gene lost 7 bases, with 25 bases spanning the gap. The CDR3 extends over 16 amino acids. The germline CDR1 and CDR2 sequences are LNHDA and SQIVND (reference sequence). The CDR3 coding sequence is TGTGCCAGTAGGCCTCGGACTGGCTCCCGGTTGGATGAGCAGTACTTC. Residues: CASRPRTGSRLDEQYF. Complete variable domain (other parts from reference TRBV19 and TRBJ2-7): DGGITQSPKYLFRKEGQNVTLSCEQNLNHDAMYWYRQDPGQGLRLIYYSQIVNDFQKGDIAEGYSVSREKKESFPLTVTSAQKNPTAFYLCASRPRTGSRLDEQYFGPGTRLTVT.

The sample holds a few counts of this clone. The rearrangement uses TRBV7-6 and TRBJ1-1, with a tentative D call TRBD1 (5 bases). The germline gives CDR1 SGHVS, CDR2 FNYEAQ. The CDR3 has 18 residues. V lost 1 base, J lost 0 bases, and 18 bases lay in between. The DNA for the CDR3 is TGTGCCAGCAGCTTAGGAGACAGTAGGATATGGATGAACACTGAAGCTTTCTTT. Residues: CASSLGDSRIWMNTEAFF.

This rearrangement joins TRBV18 to TRBJ1-1; no definite D call. The CDR3 runs 13 residues. Germline V lookup: CDR1 KGHSH, CDR2 LQKENI. The germline V and J ends were trimmed by 2 bases and 0 bases, with 4 bases remaining between them. The CDR3 spells CASSPDMNTEAFF. CDR3 DNA sequence: TGTGCCAGCTCACCAGACATGAACACTGAAGCTTTCTTT.

The table lists this clone with a few counts. The CDR3 is CAISELTSQSHEQYF. The CDR3 DNA reads as TGTGCCATCAGTGAGTTGACTAGTCAGTCCCACGAGCAGTACTTC. The chain couples TRBV10-3 to TRBJ2-7; tentative D call: TRBD2 (6 bases). V lost 1 base and J 5 bases, leaving 15 bases between the germline ends. This CDR3 contains 15 residues. CDR1 ENHRY and CDR2 SYGVKD come from the germline V gene.

The V call is TRBV30, the J call TRBJ2-1, with a tentative D call TRBD2 (6 bases). The V end was cut by 4 bases, the J end by 9 bases, with 16 bases between. The CDR3 runs 13 residues. The germline CDR1 and CDR2 sequences are GTSNPN and SVGIG (reference sequence). As DNA, the CDR3 is TGTGCCTGGAAATTCGGCGGGATAGGTGAGCAGTTCTTC. As protein: CAWKFGGIGEQFF.

The CDR3 DNA reads as TGCGCCAGCAGTAAACAGAGCTCCTATAATTCACCCCTCCACTTT. Protein product: CASSKQSSYNSPLHF. The rearrangement uses TRBV5-1 and TRBJ1-6; D ambiguous. Germline CDR1 is SGHRS and CDR2 is YFSETQ. Trimming removed 5 bases at V and 0 bases at J, with 9 bases between. This CDR3 has 15 amino acids.

The gene calls are TRBV27 and TRBJ2-2; TRBD1 agrees at 7 bases. This CDR3 spans 14 amino acids. From germline, CDR1 is MNHEY and CDR2 SMNVEV (reference sequence). Unmatched junction bases numbered 9, after V lost 7 bases and J lost 7 bases. CDR3 amino acids: CASIRQGGSGELFF. For the CDR3, the DNA is TGTGCCAGCATTCGACAGGGCGGCAGCGGGGAGCTGTTTTTT.

V usage is TRBV16 and J usage is TRBJ1-5, with 7 bases lining up with TRBD1. The CDR3 length is 13 residues. Trimming removed 8 bases from V and 5 bases from J; junction bases left unmatched: 6. In germline, CDR1 is KGHSY, CDR2 FQNENV. The CDR3 DNA is TGTGCCAGCGGCGGACAGGCCGATCAGCCCCAGCATTTT. The encoded protein is CASGGQADQPQHF.

The CDR3 coding sequence is TGTGCCAGCAGTTACAACAGGGTCGAGTACGAGCAGTACTTC. Its protein is CASSYNRVEYEQYF. The genes are TRBV6-5 and TRBJ2-7; tentative D call: TRBD1 (6 bases). This CDR3 comprises 14 residues. V shed 2 bases and J shed 4 bases, with 12 bases lying between them. Looked up from germline, CDR1 is MNHEY and CDR2 is SVGAGI.

The V call is TRBV5-1, the J call TRBJ2-3; 9 positions agree with TRBD2. The CDR3 covers 16 residues. Germline V gene sequence: CDR1 SGHRS, CDR2 YFSETQ. V dropped 0 bases and J dropped 2; count of bases not matched to a gene: 4. CDR3 residues: CASSLAAGGTTDTQYF. CDR3 sequence (DNA): TGCGCCAGCAGCTTGGCAGCGGGAGGAACCACAGATACGCAGTATTTT.

The chain is built from TRBV5-4 and TRBJ2-1; weak D call: TRBD1 (5 bases). Per germline, CDR1 SGHNT and CDR2 YYREEE (reference sequence). The CDR3 is made up of 15 amino acids. The ends were cut back, 4 bases at V and 0 bases at J, with 11 bases in the middle. The DNA of the CDR3 is TGTGCCAGCAGCCACAGGTTTAGCTCCTACAATGAGCAGTTCTTC. Its protein is CASSHRFSSYNEQFF.

This chain uses TRBV6-5 with TRBJ1-4; 7 bases agree with TRBD1. This CDR3 region has 13 residues. The ends lost 7 bases at V and 2 bases at J; junction bases unmatched: 1. Germline V lookup: CDR1 MNHEY, CDR2 SVGAGI. The CDR3 sequence: CASKGQTNEKLFF. DNA for the CDR3: TGTGCCAGCAAGGGACAGACTAATGAAAAACTGTTTTTT.

The chain couples TRBV4-3 to TRBJ2-5; TRBD2 agrees at 7 bases. Per germline, CDR1 LGHNA and CDR2 YSLEER. The CDR3 covers 17 residues. V shed 4 bases and J 5 bases; nucleotides not matched to a gene: 16. CDR3 sequence reads: CASSPTRAREWGETQYF. Written as DNA, the CDR3 is TGCGCCAGCAGCCCGACCCGTGCGCGGGAGTGGGGGGAGACCCAGTACTTC.

In regard to this clone: The sample carries other DNA sequences with the same CDR3. The chain recombines TRBV5-1 with TRBJ1-2; TRBD1 agrees at 10 bases. The V segment lost 3 bases and the J segment 4 bases; nucleotides outside the gene matches: 3. This CDR3 spans 14 amino acids. Germline V gene sequence: CDR1 SGHRS, CDR2 YFSETQ. This chain's CDR3 is CASSSGTGVYGYTF. In DNA form, the CDR3 reads TGCGCCAGCAGCTCCGGGACAGGGGTCTATGGCTACACCTTC. The full variable domain, completed using reference TRBV5-1 and TRBJ1-2, is KAGVTQTPRYLIKTRGQQVTLSCSPISGHRSVSWYQQTPGQGLQFLFEYFSETQRNKGNFPGRFSGRQFSNSRSEMNVSTLELGDSALYLCASSSGTGVYGYTFGSGTRLTVV.

J is TRBJ1-6 and V is TRBV5-4, with 8 positions matching TRBD1. CDR1 SGHNT and CDR2 YYREEE come from the germline V gene (reference sequence). Losses at the gene ends were 5 bases for V and 8 bases for J; bases not matched to a gene: 9. The CDR3 is 15 amino acids. CDR3 in amino acids: CASSSPGTGYSPLHF. DNA for the CDR3: TGTGCCAGCAGTTCGCCCGGGACAGGTTATTCACCCCTCCACTTT.

The genes are TRBV4-1 and TRBJ1-5, with D perhaps TRBD1 (5 bases). CDR3 length: 15 residues. Trimming left V 1 base short and J 3 bases short, with 10 bases between. The germline CDR1 and CDR2 sequences are MGHRA and YSYEKL. The CDR3 DNA is TGCGCCAGCAGCCAAGGGCAGGGCCTCAATCAGCCCCAGCATTTT. This codes for CASSQGQGLNQPQHF.

This clone was seen once. V gene TRBV18 combines with J gene TRBJ2-2; no definite D call. The V end lost 5 bases, the J end lost 1 base, and 5 bases lay between the germline ends. Per germline, CDR1 KGHSH and CDR2 LQKENI. The CDR3 is 13 residues long. The CDR3 coding sequence is TGTGCCAGCTCATTCAGGAACACCGGGGAGCTGTTTTTT. Protein: CASSFRNTGELFF.

V and J are TRBV27 and TRBJ2-1; 10 nucleotides agree with TRBD2. Germline CDR1 is MNHEY and CDR2 is SMNVEV (reference sequence). The V and J ends lost 2 bases and 6 bases, in that order; junction bases with no gene match: 4. The CDR3 loop spans 15 amino acids. The CDR3 loop reads CASSLRLAGVNEQFF. In DNA form, the CDR3 reads TGTGCCAGCAGTTTAAGGCTAGCGGGAGTCAATGAGCAGTTCTTC.